This TCR beta chain was captured in a study of human T cells and chemical hapten exposure. Whole-study context: All through the roughly 25-week study, the scalp of each patient received diphenylcyclopropenone doses weekly. Small pooled library volume differences chiefly drove per-sample TCR yield variation.

Time point meaning: patch test 2, 6 weeks after DPC sensitization. Treatment defined: therapeutic diphenylcyclopropenone sensitization with weekly scalp DPC. Trimming removed 0 bases at V and 1 base at J, with 10 bases between. Germline V gene lookup returns CDR1 KGHSH and CDR2 LQKENI. This CDR3 comprises 17 residues. TCRdb recomputed calls from the RACE reads with MiXCR, one row per CDR3 protein. The sample has more than 85,000 distinct CDR3 sequences, 9.2% seen once. The sample holds many counts of this clonotype. This clonotype was obtained from a woman between 35 and 50 years old with alopecia areata. Some clones in this sample may be carry-over from other donors' samples. The V call is TRBV18, the J call TRBJ2-6, with unresolved D. The sequencing here drew on whole blood, taken in connection with sensitization to the hapten diphenylcyclopropenone (DPC). CDR3 residues: CASSPPGPASGANVLTF. The CDR3 nucleotides are TGTGCCAGCTCACCACCAGGTCCAGCTTCTGGGGCCAACGTCCTGACTTTC.